A single sample gave rise to the 4 T cell receptor beta chains below, sequenced in a study of blood T cell repertoires in COVID-19. Profiling relied on immunoSEQ multiplex PCR, and the TCRdb table lists in-frame clones only, not all of them. Of about 130,000 clones in the sample, approximately 89% were seen once. The sequenced sample consisted of peripheral blood. The receptors stem from a man aged 45 to 65 with acute or convalescent COVID-19.

The V and J genes are TRBV2 and TRBJ1-4, with D hard to call. From germline, CDR1 is SNHLY and CDR2 FYNNEI. V was shortened by 6 bases and J by 8 bases, with 10 bases between the two germline ends. The CDR3 length is 12 residues. DNA for the CDR3: TGTGCCAGCAGCCCCGGGAGCGAAAAACTGTTTTTT. Translated, it gives CASSPGSEKLFF. Filled out from reference TRBV2 and TRBJ1-4, the complete variable domain reads EPEVTQTPSHQVTQMGQEVILRCVPISNHLYFYWYRQILGQKVEFLVSFYNNEISEKSEIFDDQFSVERPDGSNFTLKIRSTKLEDSAMYFCASSPGSEKLFFGSGTQLSVL.

The rearrangement joins TRBV5-6 to TRBJ1-1; a weak D match, TRBD1 (5 bases). Germline loops: CDR1 SGHDT, CDR2 YYEEEE. V was pared by 4 bases and J by 10 bases, with 20 bases between. The CDR3 covers 14 residues. The chain's CDR3 is CASSPFGATSLAFF. In DNA, the CDR3 is TGTGCCAGCAGCCCTTTTGGGGCGACGTCCCTAGCTTTCTTT.

This clone was observed once. This sequence joins TRBV28 and TRBJ1-5; perhaps TRBD1 as D (5 bases). Germline CDR1 reads MDHEN; CDR2 reads SYDVKM. There are 15 residues in the CDR3. Between the trimmed V and J ends, which lost 3 bases and 9 bases, there was a span of 18 bases. The CDR3 sequence: CASSLVQGGSWPQHF. The CDR3 DNA reads as TGTGCCAGCAGTTTGGTTCAGGGAGGTTCCTGGCCCCAGCATTTT.

J is TRBJ1-2 and V is TRBV6-1, with D possibly matching TRBD1 (5 bases). This CDR3 is 15 amino acids long. Germline V gene sequence: CDR1 MNHNS, CDR2 SASEGT. The V end was cut by 0 bases, the J end by 3 bases, with 11 bases between. CDR3 bases: TGTGCCAGCAGTGAAGCTAGCAGGGCGGACTATGGCTACACCTTC. This sequence encodes CASSEASRADYGYTF.